A selection of T cell receptor beta chains follows, all from one sample in a study of cytomegalovirus exposure and HLA in healthy donors. The table came from immunoSEQ multiplex PCR; TCRdb's copy has only in-frame clones and leaves some out. The table has about 130,000 clones, around four fifths seen once. The sample consisted of PBMCs. Every receptor here comes from a man younger than 40 in good health. The CDR3 runs from the conserved cysteine through the conserved F or W. A D gene is named only where the DNA matches it firmly.

>TRBV5-1|TRBD2|TRBJ2-7
CASSQTSGSSYEQYF
TGCGCCAGCAGCCAAACTAGCGGGAGTTCGTACGAGCAGTACTTC
>TRBV27|NA|TRBJ2-2
CASSLNPPGELFF
TGTGCCAGCAGTCTAAACCCTCCCGGGGAGCTGTTTTTT
>TRBV28|TRBD1|TRBJ1-5
CASSQLQGARQPQHF
TGTGCCAGCAGTCAATTACAGGGGGCGCGACAGCCCCAGCATTTT
>TRBV30|NA|TRBJ1-5
CAWSSGGSNQPQHF
TGTGCCTGGAGCTCCGGGGGTAGCAATCAGCCCCAGCATTTT
>TRBV2|NA|TRBJ1-4
CASQGWEKLFF
TGTGCCAGCCAGGGTTGGGAAAAACTGTTTTTT
>TRBV30|NA|TRBJ2-7
CARSGAGAYEQYF
TGTGCCCGATCAGGGGCAGGGGCCTACGAGCAGTACTTC
>TRBV10-3|TRBD1|TRBJ2-7
CAISESGQVIHEQYF
TGTGCCATCAGTGAGTCGGGACAGGTGATCCACGAGCAGTACTTC
>TRBV2|NA|TRBJ2-1
CASSAASFHNEQFF
TGTGCCAGCAGTGCCGCGTCCTTTCACAATGAGCAGTTCTTC
>TRBV30|TRBD2|TRBJ2-7
CAWRTSGTYEQYF
TGTGCCTGGCGAACTAGCGGGACCTACGAGCAGTACTTC
>TRBV5-6|NA|TRBJ2-3
CASSFHYSTDTQYF
TGTGCCAGCAGCTTCCACTACTCCACAGATACGCAGTATTTT
>TRBV21-1|NA|TRBJ2-1
CASSNVTSGSPPSSYNEQFF
TGTGCCAGCAGCAACGTGACTAGCGGGAGCCCCCCGAGCTCCTACAATGAGCAGTTCTTC